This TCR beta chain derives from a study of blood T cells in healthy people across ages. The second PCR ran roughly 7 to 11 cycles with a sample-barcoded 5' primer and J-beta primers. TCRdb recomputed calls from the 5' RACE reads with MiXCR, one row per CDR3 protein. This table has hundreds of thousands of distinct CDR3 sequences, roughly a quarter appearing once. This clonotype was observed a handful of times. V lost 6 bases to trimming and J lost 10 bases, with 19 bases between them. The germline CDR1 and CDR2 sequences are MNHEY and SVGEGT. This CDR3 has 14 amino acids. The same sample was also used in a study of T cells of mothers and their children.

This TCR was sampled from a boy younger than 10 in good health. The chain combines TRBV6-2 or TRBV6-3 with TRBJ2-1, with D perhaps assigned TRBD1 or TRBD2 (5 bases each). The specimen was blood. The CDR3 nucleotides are TGTGCCAGCAGCCCCGACGGGGCCGCTTCAGAGCAGTTCTTC. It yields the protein CASSPDGAASEQFF.